This T cell receptor beta chain was captured in a study of T-cell memory formation after mild COVID-19. Points from the study as a whole: CD4+ contracting clones lay mainly in CM and EM, CD8+ ones in EMRA.

This CDR3 has 15 residues. Germline V gene lookup returns CDR1 SGHRS and CDR2 YFSETQ. The V gene end was trimmed by 5 bases and the J gene end by 4 bases; junction bases not matched to a gene: 8. Regarding this clonotype: Its antigen is not identified.

Researchers used 5'RACE with constant-segment primers to make TCR alpha and TCR beta cDNA libraries that carry sample barcodes and UMIs. TCRdb fed the 5' RACE reads into MiXCR, producing one record per CDR3 protein. The sample has roughly 180,000 distinct CDR3 sequences, approximately 17% seen once. Sequencing was performed on PBMCs or a T cell subset sorted from them (not recorded which). The rearrangement joins TRBV5-1 to TRBJ2-5; 10 bases map to TRBD1. This receptor was obtained from a man aged 18 to 35 who had mild COVID-19 (a few samples of this study predate the infection). Cell type and time point are not known. The CDR3, as DNA: TGCGCCAGCAGTACTATGGGGACAGGGGCAGAGACCCAGTACTTC. It is translated as CASSTMGTGAETQYF.